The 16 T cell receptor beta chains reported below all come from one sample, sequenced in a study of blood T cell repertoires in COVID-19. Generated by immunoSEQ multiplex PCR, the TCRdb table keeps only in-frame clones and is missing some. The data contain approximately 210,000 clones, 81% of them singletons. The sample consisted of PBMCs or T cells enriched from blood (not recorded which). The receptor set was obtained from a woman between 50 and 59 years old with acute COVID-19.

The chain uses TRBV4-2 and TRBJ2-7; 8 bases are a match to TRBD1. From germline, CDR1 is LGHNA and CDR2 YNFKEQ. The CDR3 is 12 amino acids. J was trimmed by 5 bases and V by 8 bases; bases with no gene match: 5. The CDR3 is CASRQGANEQYF. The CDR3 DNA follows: TGTGCCAGCCGGCAGGGGGCGAACGAGCAGTACTTC.

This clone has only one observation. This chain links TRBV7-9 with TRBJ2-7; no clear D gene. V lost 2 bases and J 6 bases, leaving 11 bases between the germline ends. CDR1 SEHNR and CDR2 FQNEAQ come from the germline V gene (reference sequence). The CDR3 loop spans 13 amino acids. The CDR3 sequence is CASSLNPVLEQYF. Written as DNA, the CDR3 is TGTGCCAGCAGCTTAAATCCGGTACTCGAGCAGTACTTC.

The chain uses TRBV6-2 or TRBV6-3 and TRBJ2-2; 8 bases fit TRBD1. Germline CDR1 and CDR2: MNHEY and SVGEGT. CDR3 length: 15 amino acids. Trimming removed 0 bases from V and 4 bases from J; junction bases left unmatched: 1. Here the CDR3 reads CASSYSGQGTGELFF. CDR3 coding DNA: TGTGCCAGCAGTTACTCCGGACAGGGCACCGGGGAGCTGTTTTTT.

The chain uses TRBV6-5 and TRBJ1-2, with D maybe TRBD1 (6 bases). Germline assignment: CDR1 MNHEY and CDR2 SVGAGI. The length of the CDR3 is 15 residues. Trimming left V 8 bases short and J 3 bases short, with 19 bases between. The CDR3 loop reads CASGDPRGTYYGYTF. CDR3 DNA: TGTGCCAGCGGGGACCCCAGGGGAACTTACTATGGCTACACCTTC.

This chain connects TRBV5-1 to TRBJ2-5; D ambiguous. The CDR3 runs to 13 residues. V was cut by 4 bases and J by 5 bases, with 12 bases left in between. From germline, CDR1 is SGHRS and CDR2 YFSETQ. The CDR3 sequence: CASSRVGGETQYF. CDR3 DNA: TGCGCCAGCAGCCGGGTTGGTGGGGAGACCCAGTACTTC.

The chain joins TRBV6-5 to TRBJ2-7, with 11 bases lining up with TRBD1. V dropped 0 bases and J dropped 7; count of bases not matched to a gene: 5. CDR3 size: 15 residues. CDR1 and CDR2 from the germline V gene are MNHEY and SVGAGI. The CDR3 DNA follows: TGTGCCAGCAGTTACTCGGACAGGGGGCGCCATGAGCAGTACTTC. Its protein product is CASSYSDRGRHEQYF.

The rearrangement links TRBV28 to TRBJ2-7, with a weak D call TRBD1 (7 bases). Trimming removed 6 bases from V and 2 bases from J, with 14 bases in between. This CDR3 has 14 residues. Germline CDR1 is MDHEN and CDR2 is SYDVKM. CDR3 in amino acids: CASRSSRGAYEQYF. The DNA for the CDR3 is TGTGCCAGCAGATCCTCCAGGGGGGCCTACGAGCAGTACTTC.

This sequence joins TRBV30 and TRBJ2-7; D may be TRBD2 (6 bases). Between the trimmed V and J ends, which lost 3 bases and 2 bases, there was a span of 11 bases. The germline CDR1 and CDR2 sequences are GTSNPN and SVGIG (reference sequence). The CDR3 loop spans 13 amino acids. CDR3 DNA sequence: TGTGCCTGGAGAACTGGGGGGACCTACGAGCAGTACTTC. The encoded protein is CAWRTGGTYEQYF.

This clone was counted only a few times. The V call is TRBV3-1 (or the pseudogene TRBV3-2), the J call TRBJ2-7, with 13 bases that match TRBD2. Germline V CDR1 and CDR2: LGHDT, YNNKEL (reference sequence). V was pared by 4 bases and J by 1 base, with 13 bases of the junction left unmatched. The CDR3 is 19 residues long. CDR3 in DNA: TGTGCCAGCAGCCCCTCCCCGGGACTAGCGGGGTCTAGGTCCTACGAGCAGTACTTC. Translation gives CASSPSPGLAGSRSYEQYF.

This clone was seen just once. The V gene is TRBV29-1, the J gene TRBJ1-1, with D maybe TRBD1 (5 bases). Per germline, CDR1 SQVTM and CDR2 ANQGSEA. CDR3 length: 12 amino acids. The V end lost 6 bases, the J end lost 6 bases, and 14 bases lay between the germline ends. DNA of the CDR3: TGCAGCGTGCAAGCTCTCAGGGCTGAAGCTTTCTTT. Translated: CSVQALRAEAFF.

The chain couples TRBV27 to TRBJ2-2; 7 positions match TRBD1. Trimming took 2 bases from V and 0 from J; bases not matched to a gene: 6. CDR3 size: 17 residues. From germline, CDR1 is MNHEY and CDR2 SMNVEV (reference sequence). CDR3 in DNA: TGTGCCAGCAGTTTAGTAATCGGGACAGCGAACACCGGGGAGCTGTTTTTT. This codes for CASSLVIGTANTGELFF.

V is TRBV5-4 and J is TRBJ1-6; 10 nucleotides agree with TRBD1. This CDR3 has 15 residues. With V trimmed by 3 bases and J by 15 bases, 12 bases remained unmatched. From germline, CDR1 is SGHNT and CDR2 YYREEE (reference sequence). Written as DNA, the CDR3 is TGTGCCAGCAGCTCGTGGGAGGACAGGGGGAGCCTCCTCCACTTT. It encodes CASSSWEDRGSLLHF.

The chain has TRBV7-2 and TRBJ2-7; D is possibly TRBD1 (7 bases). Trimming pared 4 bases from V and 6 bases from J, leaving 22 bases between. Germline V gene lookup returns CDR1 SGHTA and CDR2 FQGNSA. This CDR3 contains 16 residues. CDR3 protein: CASSSPYRQGGREQYF. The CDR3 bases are TGTGCCAGCAGCTCCCCCTATAGACAGGGAGGACGCGAGCAGTACTTC.

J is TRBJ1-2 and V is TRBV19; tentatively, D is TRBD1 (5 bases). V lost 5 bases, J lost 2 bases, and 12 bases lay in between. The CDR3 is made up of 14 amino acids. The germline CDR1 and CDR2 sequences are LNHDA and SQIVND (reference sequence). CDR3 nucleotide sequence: TGTGCCAGTAGTCCCCAGGGCAGGAACTATGGCTACACCTTC. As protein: CASSPQGRNYGYTF.

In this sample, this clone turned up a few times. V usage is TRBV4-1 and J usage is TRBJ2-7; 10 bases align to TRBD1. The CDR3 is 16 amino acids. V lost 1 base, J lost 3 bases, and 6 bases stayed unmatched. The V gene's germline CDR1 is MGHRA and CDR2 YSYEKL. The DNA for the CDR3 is TGCGCCAGCAGCCAAGGAAGGACAGGGGGGGACTACGAGCAGTACTTC. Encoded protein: CASSQGRTGGDYEQYF.

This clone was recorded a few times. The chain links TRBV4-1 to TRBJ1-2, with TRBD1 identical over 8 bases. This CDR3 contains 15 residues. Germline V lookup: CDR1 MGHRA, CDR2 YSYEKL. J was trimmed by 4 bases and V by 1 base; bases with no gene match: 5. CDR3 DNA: TGCGCCAGCAGCCAAGTAGGACAGGGCGGCTATGGCTACACCTTC. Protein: CASSQVGQGGYGYTF.